The present entry profiles one T cell receptor beta chain with its context. Its antigen is currently unknown. Looked up from germline, CDR1 is SQVTM and CDR2 is ANQGSEA. With 3 bases removed from V and 3 bases from J, the gap between germline ends came to 12 bases. There are 14 residues in the CDR3. These data are taken from a study of OX40 agonist ivuxolimab in advanced cancers. Study-wide background: Three patients showed partial responses: one hepatocellular carcinoma and two cutaneous melanoma cases.

Sequenced by immunoSEQ multiplex PCR; TCRdb stores in-frame clones only, minus some. The sample has 50,000 or so clones, around 90% seen once; the top ten hold around 3.2%. The study's findings and limits: Both CD4+ and CD8+ T cell populations in blood had undergone clonal expansion by week 6 at 0.1 to 3.0 mg/kg.

V is TRBV29-1 and J is TRBJ2-1; D remains ambiguous. The sequencing here drew on CD4+ or CD8+ T cells sorted from blood, taken in a trial of the OX40 agonist ivuxolimab. This sequence was found in an adult with an advanced solid tumor such as melanoma, head and neck, liver or kidney cancer. CDR3 sequence: CSVDSISIYNEQFF. The CDR3 coding sequence is TGCAGCGTTGATTCAATATCAATCTACAATGAGCAGTTCTTC.